A single sample gave rise to the 14 T cell receptor beta chains below, sequenced in a study of blood T cell repertoires in COVID-19 (dated by TCRdb to the early 2020s). Libraries were built with the immunoSEQ multiplex PCR assay. TCRdb took this table from immuneACCESS and kept in-frame rearrangements with V and J called. Such tables lack part of the clones; where checked against another copy, unresolved V genes explain under half of the gap, and the rest is unexplained. The sample table shows more than 200,000 clones, and about 87% are seen once. The ten largest clones capture approximately 5.1% of the sample. The specimen was peripheral blood. The receptors shown here come from a woman aged 55-69 years with COVID-19, enrolled during active disease.

The DNA of the CDR3 is TGTGCCAGCCTAGAACCGGGGGGCTACACCTTC. It specifies CASLEPGGYTF. The chain uses TRBV6-4 and TRBJ1-2, with D unclear. The CDR3 runs to 11 residues. Trimming cost V 8 bases and J 8 bases, with 12 bases left between them. Germline CDR1 and CDR2: MRHNA and SNTAGT.

This clone was seen a few times. CDR3 sequence reads: CSVERQGASNEQFF. The CDR3 DNA reads as TGCAGCGTCGAGAGGCAGGGGGCTAGCAATGAGCAGTTCTTC. The chain uses TRBV29-1 and TRBJ2-1; 8 nucleotides line up with TRBD1. In germline, CDR1 is SQVTM, CDR2 ANQGSEA. V was pared by 6 bases and J by 6 bases, with 10 bases of the junction left unmatched. The CDR3 contains 14 residues.

This clone came up a few times. The chain combines TRBV19 with TRBJ1-3, with 8 bases matching TRBD1. CDR3 length: 14 amino acids. The germline V gene encodes CDR1 LNHDA and CDR2 SQIVND (reference sequence). The J segment lost 2 bases and the V segment lost 4 bases, leaving 1 base of the junction unmatched. This CDR3 is CASSTTGAGNTIYF. In DNA, the CDR3 is TGTGCCAGTAGTACGACAGGGGCTGGAAACACCATATATTTT.

The genes are TRBV4-1 and TRBJ2-2; TRBD1 aligns across 12 bases. This CDR3 spans 18 amino acids. CDR1 is MGHRA, CDR2 YSYEKL, per germline. With 2 bases clipped from V and 1 base from J, the junction kept 5 bases outside the gene matches. CDR3 DNA: TGCGCCAGCAGCCAAACCGGGACAGGGGGCAGGAACACCGGGGAGCTGTTTTTT. Its translation: CASSQTGTGGRNTGELFF.

This chain uses TRBV20-1 with TRBJ1-2; possible D gene TRBD1, 5 bases. This CDR3 is built from 14 residues. Germline V CDR1 and CDR2: DFQATT, SNEGSKA (reference sequence). The V end lost 3 bases, the J end lost 2 bases, and 13 bases lay between the germline ends. The chain's CDR3 is CSASVGGINYGYTF. CDR3 DNA: TGCAGTGCTAGTGTGGGGGGGATCAACTATGGCTACACCTTC.

The rearrangement joins TRBV6-5 to TRBJ1-1, with 7 bases fitting TRBD1. The CDR3 loop spans 13 amino acids. V dropped 11 bases and J dropped 8; count of bases not matched to a gene: 14. The germline V gene has CDR1 MNHEY and CDR2 SVGAGI. The CDR3 DNA reads TGTGCCCTACACAGGGGCCCTGGCGGGGAAGCTTTCTTT. This encodes CALHRGPGGEAFF.

The V call is TRBV6-2 or TRBV6-3, the J call TRBJ2-2, with a possible D match to TRBD2 (6 bases). The CDR3 has 17 residues. CDR1 is MNHEY and CDR2 is SVGEGT in the germline V gene. V lost 2 bases and J lost 2, with 15 bases in between. CDR3 protein: CASSYPLGGRNTGELFF. The CDR3 DNA reads TGTGCCAGCAGTTACCCCCTCGGGGGAAGAAACACCGGGGAGCTGTTTTTT.

The chain combines TRBV18 with TRBJ2-1; the D is unclear. V was shortened by 2 bases and J by 0 bases, with 8 bases between the two germline ends. The CDR3 consists of 15 residues. The germline V gene has CDR1 KGHSH and CDR2 LQKENI. The CDR3, as DNA: TGTGCCAGCTCACCAGAGGCCAGCTCCTACAATGAGCAGTTCTTC. Translating gives CASSPEASSYNEQFF.

The DNA of the CDR3 is TGTGCCAGTAGTACTGTCCCGGGACAGGGTTTGGCCCAGCATTTT. Protein: CASSTVPGQGLAQHF. The chain recombines TRBV19 with TRBJ1-5, with 9 bases that match TRBD1. CDR1 is LNHDA and CDR2 is SQIVND in the germline V gene (reference sequence). V was pared by 4 bases and J by 11 bases, with 12 bases of the junction left unmatched. The CDR3 runs to 15 residues.

This clone was seen a single time. The rearrangement joins TRBV5-1 to TRBJ2-5; no firm D call. Trimming took 0 bases from V and 2 from J, leaving 2 bases between them. Per germline, CDR1 SGHRS and CDR2 YFSETQ. The CDR3 loop spans 12 amino acids. CDR3 sequence (DNA): TGCGCCAGCAGCTTGGTACAAGAGACCCAGTACTTC. It codes for CASSLVQETQYF.

This chain joins TRBV6-5 and TRBJ2-2; 7 nucleotides align to TRBD2. V shed 8 bases, J shed 6 bases, and the junction held 0 bases outside the gene matches. Germline CDR1 and CDR2: MNHEY and SVGAGI. This CDR3 spans 11 amino acids. CDR3 residues: CASGRAGELFF. In DNA form, the CDR3 reads TGTGCCAGCGGGAGGGCCGGGGAGCTGTTTTTT.

The rearrangement joins TRBV29-1 to TRBJ1-1; D call uncertain. This CDR3 has 14 amino acids. Between the trimmed V and J ends, which lost 4 bases and 0 bases, there was a span of 12 bases. Looked up from germline, CDR1 is SQVTM and CDR2 is ANQGSEA. The CDR3, as DNA: TGCAGCGTTGTTGCCCAGAAAATGAACACTGAAGCTTTCTTT. Translated: CSVVAQKMNTEAFF.

CDR3 amino acids: CASSPQGYNSPLHF. The CDR3 DNA is TGTGCCAGCAGCCCACAGGGTTATAATTCACCCCTCCACTTT. The rearrangement uses TRBV9 and TRBJ1-6; D perhaps matches TRBD1 (6 bases). This CDR3 region has 14 residues. Germline values: CDR1 SGDLS, CDR2 YYNGEE. V lost 4 bases and J 4 bases, leaving 9 bases between the germline ends.

CDR3 in DNA: TGTGCCTGGAGTGTGGACACGGCGATACGGTCACCCCTCCACTTT. It translates to CAWSVDTAIRSPLHF. V and J are TRBV30 and TRBJ1-6; possibly TRBD1 for D (5 bases). The V end was cut by 0 bases, the J end by 10 bases, with 16 bases between. The CDR3 totals 15 residues. Germline-derived CDR1 and CDR2 are GTSNPN and SVGIG (reference sequence).